This TCR beta chain derives from a study of blood T cell repertoires in COVID-19. Study overall: Samples of COVID-19 (acute and convalescent) were obtained from the United States, Italy and Spain. PBMCs, B-cell-depleted T cells, or T cells were the source of the cDNA or gDNA that made up the material.

CDR3 size: 13 residues. J was trimmed by 6 bases and V by 6 bases; bases with no gene match: 4. Germline V lookup: CDR1 SGHRS, CDR2 YFSETQ. Under the authors' procedure: Using reference gene primer amplification, nucleated cell counts were estimated. This table comes from immunoSEQ multiplex PCR, and its TCRdb copy is limited to in-frame clones, with some not included. The V and J calls and clone size come from that table; D and trimming were worked out from the DNA. The sample records about 130,000 clones, around 80% being singletons. The chain recombines TRBV5-1 with TRBJ1-2; 11 nucleotides line up with TRBD1. The sequence was collected from a man aged 65 to 79 with acute or convalescent COVID-19. The sequenced material came from peripheral blood. The chain's CDR3 is CASTPGQGDGYTF. The CDR3 DNA reads TGCGCCAGCACCCCGGGACAGGGGGATGGCTACACCTTC.